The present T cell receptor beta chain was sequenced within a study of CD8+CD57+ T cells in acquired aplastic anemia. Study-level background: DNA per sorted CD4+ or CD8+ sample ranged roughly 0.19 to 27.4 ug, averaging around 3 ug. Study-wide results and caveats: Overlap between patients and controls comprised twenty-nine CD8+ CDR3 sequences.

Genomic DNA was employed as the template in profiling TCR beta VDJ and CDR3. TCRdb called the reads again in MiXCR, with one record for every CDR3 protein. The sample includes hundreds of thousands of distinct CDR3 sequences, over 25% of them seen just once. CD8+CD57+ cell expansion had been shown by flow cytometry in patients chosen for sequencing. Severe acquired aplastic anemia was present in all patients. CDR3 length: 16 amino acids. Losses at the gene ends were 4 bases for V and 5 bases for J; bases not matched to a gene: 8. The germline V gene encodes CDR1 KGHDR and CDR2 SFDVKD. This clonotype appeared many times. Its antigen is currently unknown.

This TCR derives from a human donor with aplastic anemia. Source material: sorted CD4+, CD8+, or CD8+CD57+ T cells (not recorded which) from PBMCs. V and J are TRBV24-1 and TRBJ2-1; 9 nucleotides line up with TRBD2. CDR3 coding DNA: TGTGCCACCAGTGAACCCGGACTAGCGTCCCACAATGAGCAGTTCTTC. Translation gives CATSEPGLASHNEQFF.